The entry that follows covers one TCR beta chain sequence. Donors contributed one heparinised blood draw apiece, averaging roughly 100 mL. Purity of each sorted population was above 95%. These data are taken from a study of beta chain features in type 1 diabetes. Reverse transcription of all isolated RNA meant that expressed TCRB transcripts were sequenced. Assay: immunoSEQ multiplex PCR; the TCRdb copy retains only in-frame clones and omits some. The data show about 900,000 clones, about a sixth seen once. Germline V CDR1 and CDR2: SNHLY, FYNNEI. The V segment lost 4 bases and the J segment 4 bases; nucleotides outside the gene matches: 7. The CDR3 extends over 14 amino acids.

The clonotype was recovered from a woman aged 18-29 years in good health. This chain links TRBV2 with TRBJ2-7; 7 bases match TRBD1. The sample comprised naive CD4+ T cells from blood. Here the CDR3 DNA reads TGTGCCAGCAGTGGACAGGGATCTGGTTACGAGCAGTACTTC. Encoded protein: CASSGQGSGYEQYF.